The 24 T cell receptor beta chains listed next were all sequenced from one sample in a study of shared clonotypes between healthy human individuals (TCRdb year 2020). Receptors were amplified or captured by the immunoSEQ multiplex PCR assay. TCRdb re-hosts the immuneACCESS table, in-frame sequences only. Its copies lack some clones; in the studies checked, an unresolved V gene accounts for under half of them, and the cause for the rest is not known. Recorded for this sample are roughly 1,100,000 clones; more than 65% of them occurred a single time. The biggest ten clones account for over 1.3% of the sample. The sequenced sample was memory CD4+ T cells sorted from blood. The cell subset or site label corresponds to: CD45RA-negative fraction. These receptors all come from a man aged 18 to 30 in good health.

The chain recombines TRBV5-8 with TRBJ2-5; TRBD2 agrees at 16 bases. This CDR3 has 17 residues. Germline-derived CDR1 and CDR2 are SGHTS and YDEGEE. J was trimmed by 4 bases and V by 4 bases; bases with no gene match: 7. CDR3 nucleotides: TGTGCCAGCAGCGCCGGGACTAGCGGGGGGGCCTCAGAGACCCAGTACTTC. Translated: CASSAGTSGGASETQYF. Drawing the rest from reference TRBV5-8 and TRBJ2-5, the complete variable domain is EAGVTQSPTHLIKTRGQQATLRCSPISGHTSVYWYQQALGLGLQFLLWYDEGEERNRGNFPPRFSGRQFPNYSSELNVNALELEDSALYLCASSAGTSGGASETQYFGPGTRLLVL.

The chain carries TRBV5-1 and TRBJ2-3, with D possibly called TRBD1 or TRBD2 (5 bases each). The CDR3 is made up of 14 amino acids. Germline V lookup: CDR1 SGHRS, CDR2 YFSETQ. V gave up 4 bases and J gave up 3 bases, with 12 bases separating them. As DNA, the CDR3 is TGCGCCAGCAGCGGGGCTTGGGGGACAGATACGCAGTATTTT. Amino acids: CASSGAWGTDTQYF.

The chain has TRBV30 and TRBJ2-7; D tentatively fits TRBD1 or TRBD2 (5 bases each). Germline V gene sequence: CDR1 GTSNPN, CDR2 SVGIG (reference sequence). V was cut by 8 bases and J by 5 bases, with 16 bases left in between. This CDR3 spans 12 amino acids. The CDR3 protein is CAQSRDGDEQYF. The DNA for the CDR3 is TGTGCCCAATCCCGGGACGGCGACGAGCAGTACTTC.

This chain joins TRBV5-4 and TRBJ1-1; TRBD1 aligns across 12 bases. Germline trimming cut 9 bases from V and 9 bases from J; bases unmatched to any gene: 9. The germline CDR1 and CDR2 sequences are SGHNT and YYREEE (reference sequence). The CDR3 has 13 residues. CDR3 region: CATSGQGAPKAFF. DNA of the CDR3: TGTGCCACCTCGGGACAGGGGGCGCCTAAAGCTTTCTTT.

This clone showed up just a few times. The rearrangement links TRBV5-4 to TRBJ2-3; 8 nucleotides agree with TRBD1. The CDR3 totals 16 residues. Trimming cost V 3 bases and J 0 bases; bases outside gene matches: 6. Germline CDR1 is SGHNT and CDR2 is YYREEE (reference sequence). In DNA, the CDR3 is TGTGCCAGCAGCTCGCGGACAGGGCCTAGCACAGATACGCAGTATTTT. Amino acid sequence: CASSSRTGPSTDTQYF.

This clone has just a few counts. This sequence joins TRBV6-1 and TRBJ2-1; D is unclear. In germline, CDR1 is MNHNS, CDR2 SASEGT. The CDR3 is 10 residues long. V dropped 11 bases and J dropped 2 bases, with 4 bases sitting between them. CDR3 DNA sequence: TGTGCCCGGACCTACAATGAGCAGTTCTTC. The encoded protein is CARTYNEQFF.

The gene calls are TRBV6-5 and TRBJ1-1; no firm D call. The CDR3 is made up of 14 amino acids. Trimming stripped 5 bases from V and 8 bases from J, with 18 bases between. Germline V gene data show CDR1 as MNHEY and CDR2 as SVGAGI. The CDR3 region has the DNA TGTGCCAGCAGTCGCCCGACTGGACTTTTCGAAGCTTTCTTT. Protein product: CASSRPTGLFEAFF.

The V and J genes are TRBV19 and TRBJ1-5; the match to TRBD1 covers 10 bases. Losses at the gene ends were 6 bases for V and 3 bases for J; bases not matched to a gene: 5. The germline gives CDR1 LNHDA, CDR2 SQIVND (reference sequence). The CDR3 contains 15 residues. The CDR3 DNA follows: TGTGCCAGTAGGGGGACAGGGGAAAACAATCAGCCCCAGCATTTT. This encodes CASRGTGENNQPQHF.

Worth noting for this clone: The identical CDR3 is also encoded by other nucleotide sequences in the sample. The chain couples TRBV7-9 to TRBJ2-2; 7 bases map to TRBD2. J gave up 0 bases and V 3 bases, and 1 base lay outside the gene matches. Germline lookup yields CDR1 SEHNR and CDR2 FQNEAQ (reference sequence). CDR3 length: 15 amino acids. This chain's CDR3 is CASSFGTTNTGELFF. The CDR3 DNA is TGTGCCAGCAGCTTTGGGACTACGAACACCGGGGAGCTGTTTTTT.

The J gene is TRBJ2-7, the V gene TRBV6-6; TRBD2 aligns across 8 bases. Germline V lookup: CDR1 MNHNY, CDR2 SVGAGI (reference sequence). The CDR3 extends over 15 amino acids. V lost 8 bases, J lost 5 bases, and 14 bases stayed unmatched. The chain's CDR3 is CASLSSTGGTNEQYF. CDR3 DNA sequence: TGTGCCAGCCTCTCGTCAACGGGAGGGACCAACGAGCAGTACTTC.

The V gene is TRBV5-4, the J gene TRBJ2-7, with D perhaps matching TRBD2 (6 bases). The CDR3 has 14 residues. Germline V gene data show CDR1 as SGHNT and CDR2 as YYREEE (reference sequence). V dropped 4 bases and J dropped 6 bases, with 17 bases sitting between them. This CDR3 is CASSPASARGEQYF. The DNA for the CDR3 is TGTGCCAGCAGCCCGGCTAGCGCCCGGGGCGAGCAGTACTTC.

The chain has TRBV18 and TRBJ1-5, with a weak D call TRBD1 (6 bases). Per germline, CDR1 KGHSH and CDR2 LQKENI. The CDR3 totals 15 residues. Trimming took 3 bases from V and 5 from J, leaving 14 bases between them. Here the CDR3 reads CASSPLSGVDQPQHF. As DNA, the CDR3 is TGTGCCAGCTCACCTCTGTCAGGGGTGGATCAGCCCCAGCATTTT.

This sequence joins TRBV4-1 and TRBJ2-2; the match to TRBD1 covers 7 bases. Germline CDR1 reads MGHRA; CDR2 reads YSYEKL. CDR3 length: 15 residues. The J segment lost 3 bases and the V segment lost 5 bases, leaving 6 bases of the junction unmatched. In DNA, the CDR3 is TGCGCCAGCAGCTCAGGGACAGCGGACACCGGGGAGCTGTTTTTT. Translation gives CASSSGTADTGELFF.

This clone was detected a few times. The chain combines TRBV7-9 with TRBJ1-1; a weak D match, TRBD1 (6 bases). Germline assignment: CDR1 SEHNR and CDR2 FQNEAQ (reference sequence). This CDR3 region has 15 residues. With 1 base removed from V and 1 base from J, the gap between germline ends came to 10 bases. The CDR3 nucleotides are TGTGCCAGCAGCTTAGATGGCAGGGGGAACACTGAAGCTTTCTTT. Translated: CASSLDGRGNTEAFF.

The CDR3 region is CASTLGEKNNSPLHF. The CDR3 DNA reads TGTGCCAGCACCTTGGGAGAGAAGAATAATTCACCCCTCCACTTT. V and J are TRBV11-2 and TRBJ1-6; D is undetermined. Trimming cost V 7 bases and J 5 bases, with 15 bases left between them. Germline V gene data show CDR1 as SGHAT and CDR2 as FQNNGV. This CDR3 comprises 15 residues.

The chain recombines TRBV15 with TRBJ2-3, with 7 bases fitting TRBD2. Germline CDR1 LNHNV, CDR2 YYDKDF (reference sequence). Trimming removed 8 bases from V and 3 bases from J; junction bases left unmatched: 8. This CDR3 comprises 14 residues. As DNA, the CDR3 is TGTGCCACCTCACGGGGGGATCGTACAGATACGCAGTATTTT. Residues: CATSRGDRTDTQYF.

The chain uses TRBV5-4 and TRBJ2-1; 9 nucleotides align to TRBD2. Germline V CDR1 and CDR2: SGHNT, YYREEE (reference sequence). The ends lost 1 base at V and 9 bases at J; junction bases unmatched: 8. The CDR3 contains 15 residues. The CDR3 DNA reads as TGTGCCAGCAGCTTGTTCCCAAGCGGGGGGAGTGAGCAGTTCTTC. It codes for CASSLFPSGGSEQFF.

V is TRBV30 and J is TRBJ2-3, with TRBD1 identical over 7 bases. The germline CDR1 and CDR2 sequences are GTSNPN and SVGIG (reference sequence). The CDR3 is made up of 14 amino acids. J gave up 3 bases and V 5 bases, and 8 bases lay outside the gene matches. The CDR3 nucleotides are TGTGCCTGGTCGACAGGGCCGACTACAGATACGCAGTATTTT. This encodes CAWSTGPTTDTQYF.

V is TRBV6-5 and J is TRBJ1-1; 11 bases match TRBD1. V shed 0 bases and J 6 bases; nucleotides not matched to a gene: 3. Looked up from germline, CDR1 is MNHEY and CDR2 is SVGAGI. The CDR3 length is 15 residues. The CDR3 spells CASSYSKGQGAEAFF. The CDR3 nucleotides are TGTGCCAGCAGTTACTCGAAGGGACAGGGGGCTGAAGCTTTCTTT.

Turning to this clone: Other nucleotide sequences in the sample specify the same CDR3. This sequence joins TRBV5-4 and TRBJ1-4; TRBD1 is a possible D gene (5 bases). CDR3 length: 14 amino acids. In germline, CDR1 is SGHNT, CDR2 YYREEE (reference sequence). V was clipped by 0 bases and J by 4 bases, with 7 bases between them. The CDR3 nucleotides are TGTGCCAGCAGCTTGGAGGGGCTTAATGAAAAACTGTTTTTT. Translation gives CASSLEGLNEKLFF.

The chain links TRBV2 to TRBJ2-3; D remains unclear. This CDR3 contains 14 residues. Germline CDR1 and CDR2: SNHLY and FYNNEI. Trimming shortened V by 4 bases and J by 0 bases, and 8 bases separated the two germline ends. The CDR3 bases are TGTGCCAGCAGTGTCCAGAAAAGCACAGATACGCAGTATTTT. Amino acids: CASSVQKSTDTQYF.

The chain combines TRBV9 with TRBJ2-3; 7 bases map to TRBD2. The CDR3 runs to 17 residues. From germline, CDR1 is SGDLS and CDR2 YYNGEE. Germline trimming cut 0 bases from V and 1 base from J; bases unmatched to any gene: 8. This CDR3 is CASSVAAQRGRTDTQYF. The DNA for the CDR3 is TGTGCCAGCAGCGTAGCGGCCCAGCGGGGACGCACAGATACGCAGTATTTT.

V gene TRBV11-2 combines with J gene TRBJ2-1, with TRBD2 matching 12 bases. Germline CDR1 and CDR2: SGHAT and FQNNGV. The CDR3 totals 17 residues. V lost 4 bases, J lost 2 bases, and 6 bases stayed unmatched. The CDR3: CASSSYRTSGTYNEQFF. The CDR3 DNA reads as TGTGCCAGCAGCTCATACAGGACTAGCGGGACCTACAATGAGCAGTTCTTC.

Note on this clone: Other DNA sequences in the same sample also yield this CDR3. This chain joins TRBV5-1 and TRBJ2-3; TRBD2 aligns across 7 bases. The V segment lost 1 base and the J segment 4 bases; nucleotides outside the gene matches: 3. The CDR3 has 14 residues. Germline CDR1 SGHRS, CDR2 YFSETQ. The CDR3 is CASSLSAGADTQYF. As DNA, the CDR3 is TGCGCCAGCAGCTTGTCGGCGGGGGCAGATACGCAGTATTTT.